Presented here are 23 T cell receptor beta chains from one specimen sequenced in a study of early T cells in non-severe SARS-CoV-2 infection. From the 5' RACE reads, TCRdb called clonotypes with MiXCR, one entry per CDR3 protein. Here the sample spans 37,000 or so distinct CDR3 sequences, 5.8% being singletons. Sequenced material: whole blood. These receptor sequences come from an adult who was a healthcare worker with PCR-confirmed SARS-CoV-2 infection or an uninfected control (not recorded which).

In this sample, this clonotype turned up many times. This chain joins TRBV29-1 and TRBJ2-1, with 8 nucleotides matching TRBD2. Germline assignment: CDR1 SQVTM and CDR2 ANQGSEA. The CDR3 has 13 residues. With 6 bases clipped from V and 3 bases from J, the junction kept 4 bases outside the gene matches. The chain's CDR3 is CSVAGDYYNEQFF. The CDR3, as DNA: TGCAGCGTAGCGGGGGATTACTACAATGAGCAGTTCTTC.

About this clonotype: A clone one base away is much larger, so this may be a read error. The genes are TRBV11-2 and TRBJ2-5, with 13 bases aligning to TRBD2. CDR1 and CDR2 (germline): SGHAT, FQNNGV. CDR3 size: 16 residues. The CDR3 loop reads CANSSGTSGIVETQYF. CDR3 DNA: TGTGCCAACAGCTCAGGGACTAGCGGGATAGTAGAGACCCAGTACTTC.

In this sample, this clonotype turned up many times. CDR3 in amino acids: CAISEQGNYGYTF. CDR3 coding DNA: TGTGCCATCAGTGAACAGGGGAACTATGGCTACACCTTC. The chain uses TRBV10-3 and TRBJ1-2, with 7 bases aligning to TRBD1. From germline, CDR1 is ENHRY and CDR2 SYGVKD. The CDR3 runs 13 residues. V lost 3 bases to trimming and J lost 2 bases; unmatched junction nucleotides: 0.

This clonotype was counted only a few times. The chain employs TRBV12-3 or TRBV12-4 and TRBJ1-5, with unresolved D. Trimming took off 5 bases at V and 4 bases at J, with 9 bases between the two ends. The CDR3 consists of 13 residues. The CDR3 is CASSNRENQPQHF. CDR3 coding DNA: TGTGCCAGCAGTAATAGGGAAAATCAGCCCCAGCATTTT.

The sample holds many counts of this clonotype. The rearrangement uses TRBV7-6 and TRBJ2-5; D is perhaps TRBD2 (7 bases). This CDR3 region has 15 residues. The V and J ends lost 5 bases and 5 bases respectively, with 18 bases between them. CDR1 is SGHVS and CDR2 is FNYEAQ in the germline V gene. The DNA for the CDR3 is TGTGCCAGCAGCCCTCCTGGGGGGGCCCTGGAGACCCAGTACTTC. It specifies CASSPPGGALETQYF.

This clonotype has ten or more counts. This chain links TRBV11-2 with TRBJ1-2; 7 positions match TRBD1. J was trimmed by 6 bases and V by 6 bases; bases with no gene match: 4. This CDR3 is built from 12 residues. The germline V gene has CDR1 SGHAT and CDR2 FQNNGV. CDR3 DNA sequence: TGTGCCAGCAGGTCCGACAGGGATGGCTACACCTTC. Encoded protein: CASRSDRDGYTF. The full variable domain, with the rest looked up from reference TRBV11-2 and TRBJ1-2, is EAGVAQSPRYKIIEKRQSVAFWCNPISGHATLYWYQQILGQGPKLLIQFQNNGVVDDSQLPKDRFSAERLKGVDSTLKIQPAKLEDSAVYLCASRSDRDGYTFGSGTRLTVV.

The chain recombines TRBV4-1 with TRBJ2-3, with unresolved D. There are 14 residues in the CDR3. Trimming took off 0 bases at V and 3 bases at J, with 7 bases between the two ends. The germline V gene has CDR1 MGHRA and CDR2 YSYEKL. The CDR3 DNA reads TGCGCCAGCAGCCAAGATCAGGTGACAGATACGCAGTATTTT. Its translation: CASSQDQVTDTQYF.

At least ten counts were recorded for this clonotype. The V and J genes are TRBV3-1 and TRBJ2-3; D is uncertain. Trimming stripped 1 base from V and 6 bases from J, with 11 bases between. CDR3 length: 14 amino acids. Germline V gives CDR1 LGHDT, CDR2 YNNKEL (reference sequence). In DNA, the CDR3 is TGTGCCAGCAGCCAAGGCGTTTCTTCCGATACGCAGTATTTT. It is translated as CASSQGVSSDTQYF.

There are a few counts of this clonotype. CDR3 bases: TGTGCCAGCAGTCCCGAGACAGGGGGGACTGGAAACACCATATATTTT. Translation gives CASSPETGGTGNTIYF. The chain recombines TRBV12-3 or TRBV12-4 with TRBJ1-3; TRBD1 agrees at 9 bases. Losses at the gene ends were 5 bases for V and 2 bases for J; bases not matched to a gene: 7. The CDR3 is made up of 16 amino acids.

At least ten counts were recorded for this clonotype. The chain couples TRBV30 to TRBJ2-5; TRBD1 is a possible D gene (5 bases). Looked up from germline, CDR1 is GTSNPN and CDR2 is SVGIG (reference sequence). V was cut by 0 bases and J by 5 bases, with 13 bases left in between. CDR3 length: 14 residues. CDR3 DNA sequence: TGTGCCTGGAGTGTACTCAGGGATTGGGAGACCCAGTACTTC. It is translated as CAWSVLRDWETQYF.

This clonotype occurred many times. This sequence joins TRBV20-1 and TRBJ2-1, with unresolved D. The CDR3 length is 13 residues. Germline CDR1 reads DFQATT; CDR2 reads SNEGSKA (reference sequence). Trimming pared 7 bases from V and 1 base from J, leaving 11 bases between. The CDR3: CSVTQRSYNEQFF. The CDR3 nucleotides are TGCAGTGTCACCCAGAGGTCCTACAATGAGCAGTTCTTC.

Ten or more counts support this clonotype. The CDR3 sequence is CASGTSGTDTQYF. CDR3 nucleotide sequence: TGTGCCAGCGGGACTAGCGGCACAGATACGCAGTATTTT. This chain joins TRBV12-3 or TRBV12-4 and TRBJ2-3; 10 nucleotides line up with TRBD2. The CDR3 has 13 amino acids. The junction had 0 bases not matched to a gene; V was cut back by 8 bases and J by 1 base.

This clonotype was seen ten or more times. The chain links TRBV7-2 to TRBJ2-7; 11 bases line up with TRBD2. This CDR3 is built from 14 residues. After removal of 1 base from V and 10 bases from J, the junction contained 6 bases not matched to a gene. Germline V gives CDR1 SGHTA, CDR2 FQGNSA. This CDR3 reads CASSLGLAGGLQYF. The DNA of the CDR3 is TGTGCCAGCAGCTTAGGCCTAGCGGGGGGCCTACAGTACTTC. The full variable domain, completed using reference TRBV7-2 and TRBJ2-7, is GAGVSQSPSNKVTEKGKDVELRCDPISGHTALYWYRQSLGQGLEFLIYFQGNSAPDKSGLPSDRFSAERTGGSVSTLTIQRTQQEDSAVYLCASSLGLAGGLQYFGPGTRLTVT.

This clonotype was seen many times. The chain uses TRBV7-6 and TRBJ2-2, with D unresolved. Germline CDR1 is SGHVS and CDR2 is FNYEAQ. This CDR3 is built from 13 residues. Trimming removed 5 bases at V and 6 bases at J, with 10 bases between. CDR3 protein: CASSTVGAGELFF. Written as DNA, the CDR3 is TGTGCCAGCAGCACCGTTGGGGCCGGGGAGCTGTTTTTT.

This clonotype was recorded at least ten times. The CDR3 nucleotides are TGTGCCAGCAGCCTACCTTCAGGGTCGTCCGTAGGGAACACTGAAGCTTTCTTT. Its translation is CASSLPSGSSVGNTEAFF. The chain joins TRBV4-2 to TRBJ1-1; the D gene is possibly TRBD1 (5 bases). Germline-derived CDR1 and CDR2 are LGHNA and YNFKEQ. V lost 4 bases, J lost 1 base, and 22 bases lay in between. This CDR3 is built from 18 residues.

The CDR3 spells CASSTLGGEWRNEQFF. The CDR3 DNA reads TGTGCCAGCAGCACCCTTGGGGGAGAATGGCGCAATGAGCAGTTCTTC. The J gene is TRBJ2-1, the V gene TRBV7-9; D might be TRBD1 or TRBD2, each matching 5 bases. Germline V gives CDR1 SEHNR, CDR2 FQNEAQ (reference sequence). CDR3 size: 16 residues. The V end was cut by 5 bases, the J end by 6 bases, with 20 bases between.

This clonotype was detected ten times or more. For the CDR3, the DNA is TGTGCCAGCAGGGACTGGAGCTCCTATAATTCACCCCTCCACTTT. It yields the protein CASRDWSSYNSPLHF. The chain couples TRBV7-2 to TRBJ1-6; no clear D gene. V was trimmed by 6 bases and J by 0 bases, leaving 9 bases between them. The CDR3 has 15 residues. Germline V lookup: CDR1 SGHTA, CDR2 FQGNSA.

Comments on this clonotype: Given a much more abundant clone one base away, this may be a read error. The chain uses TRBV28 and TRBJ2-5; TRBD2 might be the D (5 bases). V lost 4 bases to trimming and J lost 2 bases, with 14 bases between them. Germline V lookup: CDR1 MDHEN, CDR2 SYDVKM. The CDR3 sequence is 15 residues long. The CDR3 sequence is CASSSAEASQETQYF. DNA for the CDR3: TGTGCCAGCAGTTCGGCGGAGGCGAGTCAAGAGACCCAGTACTTC. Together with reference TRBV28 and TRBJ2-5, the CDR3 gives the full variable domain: DVKVTQSSRYLVKRTGEKVFLECVQDMDHENMFWYRQDPGLGLRLIYFSYDVKMKEKGDIPEGYSVSREKKERFSLILESASTNQTSMYLCASSSAEASQETQYFGPGTRLLVL.

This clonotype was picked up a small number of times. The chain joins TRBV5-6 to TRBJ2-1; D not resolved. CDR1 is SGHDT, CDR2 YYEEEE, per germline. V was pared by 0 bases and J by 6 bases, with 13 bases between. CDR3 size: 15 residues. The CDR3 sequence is CASSLAGGPFNEQFF. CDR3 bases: TGTGCCAGCAGCTTGGCCGGCGGACCCTTCAATGAGCAGTTCTTC.

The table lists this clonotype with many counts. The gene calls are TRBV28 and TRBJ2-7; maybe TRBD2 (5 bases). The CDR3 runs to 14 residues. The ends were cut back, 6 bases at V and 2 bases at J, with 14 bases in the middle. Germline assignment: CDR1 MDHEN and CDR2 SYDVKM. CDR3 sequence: CASRPADGAYEQYF. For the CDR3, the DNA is TGTGCCAGCAGGCCAGCGGATGGGGCCTACGAGCAGTACTTC.

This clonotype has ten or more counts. CDR3 in amino acids: CASSFDGYKADTQYF. The CDR3 DNA sequence: TGTGCCAGCAGTTTCGACGGTTATAAGGCAGATACGCAGTATTTT. The chain couples TRBV6-1 to TRBJ2-3; unclear D gene. This CDR3 has 15 residues. Germline loops: CDR1 MNHNS, CDR2 SASEGT. Trimming stripped 5 bases from V and 4 bases from J, with 16 bases between.

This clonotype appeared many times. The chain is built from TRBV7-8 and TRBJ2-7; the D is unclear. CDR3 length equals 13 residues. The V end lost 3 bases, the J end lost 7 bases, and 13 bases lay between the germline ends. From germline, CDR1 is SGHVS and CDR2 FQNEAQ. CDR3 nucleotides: TGTGCCAGCAGCTTTGTCCCTGTTGGGGAGCAGTACTTC. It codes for CASSFVPVGEQYF.

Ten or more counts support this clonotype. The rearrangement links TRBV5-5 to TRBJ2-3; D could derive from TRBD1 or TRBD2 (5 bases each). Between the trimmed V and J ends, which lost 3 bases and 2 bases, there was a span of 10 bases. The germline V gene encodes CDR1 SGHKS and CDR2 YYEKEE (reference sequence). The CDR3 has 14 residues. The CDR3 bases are TGTGCCAGCAGCTCTACCGGGACCACAGATACGCAGTATTTT. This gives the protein CASSSTGTTDTQYF. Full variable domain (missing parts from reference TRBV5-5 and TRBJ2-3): DAGVTQSPTHLIKTRGQQVTLRCSPISGHKSVSWYQQVLGQGPQFIFQYYEKEERGRGNFPDRFSARQFPNYSSELNVNALLLGDSALYLCASSSTGTTDTQYFGPGTRLTVL.